The present T cell receptor (beta chain) was sequenced within a study of T cells in Graves' hyperthyroidism and ophthalmopathy (dated by TCRdb to the late 2010s). For context, the study as a whole: Peripheral blood samples were taken at initial diagnosis, before any treatment was given. The study also compared thyroid tissue and blood T-cell repertoires from about six Graves' hyperthyroidism patients. To identify distinguishing TCR V-J signatures, a discovery cohort of about a hundred patients was used, comprising approximately 40 with Graves' ophthalmopathy and approximately 58 with stable Graves' hyperthyroidism. For training and testing, the approximately 97 patients in the discovery cohort were randomly divided in a 7:3 ratio. Whether ophthalmopathy could be predicted prospectively was tested in an independent validation cohort made up of under 20 hyperthyroidism patients plus 17 patients who later progressed to ophthalmopathy. After sampling, hyperthyroidism patients received methimazole starting at 30 mg daily, and ophthalmopathy patients received high-dose intravenous methylprednisolone. TCR Vbeta CDR3 sequencing of fewer than 150 peripheral blood samples (under 45 ophthalmopathy, under 80 hyperthyroidism and some 17 progressor patients) is reported in the paper.

The V end loses 1 base and the J end loses 9 bases, and a stretch of 7 bases separates them. The CDR3 numbers 12 residues from cysteine through phenylalanine. Kept here is only the CDR3 DNA, which spans 36 bases and is read in frame from base 1. The germline V gene yields SGHDN for CDR1 and FVKESK for CDR2. TCR beta CDR3 regions were amplified from RNA transcripts. The TCR CDR3 was subjected to a first round of RT-PCR using the HTBI primer set and the Qiagen OneStep RT-PCR kit. Libraries were constructed in a second round of multiplex PCR, after which size selection and purification were performed. The libraries were sequenced on an Illumina HiSeq2000 using paired-end 100 bp reads. Concerning the study's data processing: Raw data were processed with SOAPnuke, discarding reads with adapters, uncalled bases, mean Phred below 15, or no exact constant-primer or identifier match. COPE v1.2.5 was used to merge the high-quality paired reads, and each unique nucleotide sequence was defined as a clonotype. Clonotypes were aligned to IMGT TRBV, TRBD and TRBJ reference segments using MiTCR v1.1. The analysis included only V-J combinations with a frequency above 0.0001, which together covered roughly 99% of the repertoires. A TCS score was defined as the ratio between F50 (clonal expansion) and ExV (chaos), using BLOSUM62-based TCRdist between CDR3 peptides within each V-J. Welch's t-statistics and random forest reduced 500 to 650 V-J features to about 13, which were used in a naive Bayes classifier (R e1071). TCRdb redid the processing of the public reads, applying fastp at Q25 and MiXCR, and retained in-frame beta chains. Rows with a matching CDR3 protein are joined into one entry that keeps the most common DNA and genes. The V and J calls and clone size are TCRdb's, not the authors'. This sample holds around 340,000 distinct CDR3 sequences; about 18% were observed only once. The ten top clones hold 30% to 40% of the sample.

The paper's findings and limits, for the study overall: A 13 V-J signature model separated ophthalmopathy from stable hyperthyroidism, with around 91% sensitivity and roughly 84% specificity in cross-validation and 80%/75% in testing. Blood samples also contained most of the expanded thyroid clonotypes (frequency above 0.001), which suggests that blood repertoires may reflect thyroid immune responses. During validation, the model predicted progression to ophthalmopathy a median of roughly six months ahead of onset, with almost 71% sensitivity and about 75% specificity. Sample size was not statistically predetermined, and investigators were not blinded to group allocation.

Hyperthyroidism patients were aged 18 to 65 years and newly diagnosed, with disease duration of less than 2 months. Patients with uncontrolled infections, other autoimmune diseases, pregnancy or lactation were excluded. Clinical symptoms, serum thyroxine and TRAb, thyroid ultrasound, and orbital computed tomography formed the basis for the diagnoses. Blood from progressor patients was drawn when they were first diagnosed with hyperthyroidism, before any ophthalmopathy symptoms appeared. PBMCs were separated from around 9.1 ml of fresh peripheral blood using Ficoll-Paque density gradient centrifugation. Patients classed as progressors first received a Graves' hyperthyroidism diagnosis and then went on to develop ophthalmopathy during follow-up. Total RNA was extracted with Trizol reagent, and quality was checked on an Agilent 2100 Bioanalyzer. In regard to this clonotype: Its antigen remains undetermined. The input lacks base qualities; no much larger clone sits a single base away.

The V and J genes are TRBV14 and TRBJ2-1; TRBD1 is a possible D gene, resting on 5 matching bases. The source material was blood. The receptor comes from a woman under 40 with Graves' hyperthyroidism that later progressed to Graves' ophthalmopathy. The encoded CDR3 is CASSQARAEQFF. DNA sequence: TGTGCCAGCAGCCAAGCCAGGGCTGAGCAGTTCTTC. Beyond the CDR3, the reference TRBV14 and TRBJ2-1 genes provide the residues; the full variable domain reads: EAGVTQFPSHSVIEKGQTVTLRCDPISGHDNLYWYRRVMGKEIKFLLHFVKESKQDESGMPNNRFLAERTGGTYSTLKVQPAELEDSGVYFCASSQARAEQFFGPGTRLTVL.